Following are 6 T cell receptor beta chains from one sample sequenced in a study of early T cells in non-severe SARS-CoV-2 infection (dated by TCRdb to 2020 to 2023). Receptors were amplified or captured by 5' RACE. The instrument given in TCRdb is NextSeq 500. Clones were called with MiXCR by TCRdb after fastp trimmed the public reads at Q25, and only in-frame beta chains were retained. Identical CDR3 protein sequences are pooled into one entry, listed with their most common genes and DNA. For this sample the table gives about 64,000 distinct CDR3 sequences, of which roughly 12% were detected only once. Just under 3% of the sample is held by the ten biggest clonotypes. The input for sequencing was whole blood, taken at baseline. These receptors all stem from an adult who was a healthcare worker with PCR-confirmed SARS-CoV-2 infection or an uninfected control (not recorded which).

This chain joins TRBV7-9 and TRBJ1-4, with unresolved D. CDR3 length equals 13 residues. Germline loops: CDR1 SEHNR, CDR2 FQNEAQ (reference sequence). V gave up 3 bases and J gave up 7 bases, with 9 bases separating them. The CDR3 coding sequence is TGTGCCAGCAGCTTTTCGGGCGGTGAAAAACTGTTTTTT. It specifies CASSFSGGEKLFF.

The rearrangement joins TRBV6-5 to TRBJ1-2; D is uncertain. Per germline, CDR1 MNHEY and CDR2 SVGAGI. V dropped 6 bases and J dropped 0 bases, with 17 bases sitting between them. This CDR3 spans 16 amino acids. CDR3 sequence: CASRSSLLDANYGYTF. The CDR3 nucleotides are TGTGCCAGCAGGTCCTCCTTGCTCGACGCTAACTATGGCTACACCTTC.

This clonotype was detected only a few times. This chain uses TRBV11-2 with TRBJ2-1, with 8 bases identical to TRBD2. V lost 0 bases and J lost 1; bases outside the gene matches: 2. CDR3 length: 16 amino acids. The V gene's germline CDR1 is SGHAT and CDR2 FQNNGV. The CDR3 here is CASSLEGGGSYNEQFF. CDR3 nucleotide sequence: TGTGCCAGCAGCTTAGAAGGCGGGGGGTCCTACAATGAGCAGTTCTTC. Combining the CDR3 with reference TRBV11-2 and TRBJ2-1 gives the whole variable domain EAGVAQSPRYKIIEKRQSVAFWCNPISGHATLYWYQQILGQGPKLLIQFQNNGVVDDSQLPKDRFSAERLKGVDSTLKIQPAKLEDSAVYLCASSLEGGGSYNEQFFGPGTRLTVL.

CDR3 bases: TGTGCCAGCAGCCCTGGACAAGGGAATAATTCACCCCTCCACTTT. Amino acid sequence: CASSPGQGNNSPLHF. This chain links TRBV5-6 with TRBJ1-6; tentative D call: TRBD1 (5 bases). Germline loops: CDR1 SGHDT, CDR2 YYEEEE. The ends were cut back, 4 bases at V and 5 bases at J, with 13 bases in the middle. The CDR3 extends over 15 amino acids.

This clonotype was detected a few times. The V gene is TRBV3-1, the J gene TRBJ2-1, with D perhaps matching TRBD2 (5 bases). Germline values: CDR1 LGHDT, CDR2 YNNKEL (reference sequence). With 3 bases removed from V and 8 bases from J, the gap between germline ends came to 17 bases. This CDR3 region has 15 residues. This chain's CDR3 is CASSHSTRNYDEQFF. The CDR3 DNA follows: TGTGCCAGCAGCCATTCTACTAGAAATTACGATGAGCAGTTCTTC.

The V gene is TRBV12-3 or TRBV12-4, the J gene TRBJ2-7, with 7 bases fitting TRBD1. After removal of 6 bases from V and 5 bases from J, the junction contained 13 bases not matched to a gene. The CDR3 runs 15 residues. The CDR3 protein is CASSTTGEMRHEQYF. The CDR3 DNA sequence: TGTGCCAGCAGCACTACAGGGGAGATGAGGCACGAGCAGTACTTC.